The text below deals with one TCR beta chain. No antigen is known for it. No much larger clone exists at a distance of one base, and base qualities are not known. The entry originates in a study of shared clonotypes between healthy human individuals (dated by TCRdb to the early 2020s). With respect to the entire study: A few men and a couple of women, aged 18 to 49 years, made up the cohort. Blood TCR repertoires of four to six healthy adults were deeply sequenced to estimate repertoire size and the extent of clonotype sharing between individuals. Leukapheresis yielded between about 0.9 and 10 billion PBMCs per donor. Libraries were prepared and TCR repertoires were sequenced by different laboratories using diverse techniques, in order to increase sequencing depth and limit assay-specific biases. Per donor, three plates each were used for CD4 naive and CD4 memory, two for CD8 naive, and one for CD8 memory. Overall study results and their limits: Higher generation probabilities were observed for clonotypes shared by all four sorted-subset donors than for non-shared clonotypes. Roughly 5% of naive CD4, 3% to 3.5% of naive CD8, approximately 2.2% of memory CD4, and 0.4% of memory CD8 clonotypes were shared across several donors. Because the study included only a small number of donors, the genetic and exposure-history diversity represented was limited. Larger estimated clonotype richness was generally found for naive subsets than for memory subsets. Rarefaction of sorted-subset datasets indicated incomplete sequencing despite the large sequencing depth. Sampling was restricted to blood, and TCR repertoires in tissues likely differ from the TCR repertoires found in blood. Pairwise subsampling led to the expectation that sequencing depth would affect the degree of clonotype sharing among donors.

V gives up 1 base and J gives up 3 bases, and the segment between their germline ends measures 10 bases. Taken from the germline V gene, the CDR1 and CDR2 loops are MNHNS and SASEGT. The CDR3 has 14 amino acids, counting the end cysteine and phenylalanine. Only the CDR3 part of the read is kept: 42 bases, read in frame from the first base. The donors were healthy, HIV-negative adults who had no recently reported acute infections or vaccinations. Every donor was a Caucasian adult living in Nashville, Tennessee, USA. CD4+ T cells were enriched by magnetic negative selection; naive cells were then positively selected on CD45RA, and the negative fraction formed the memory subset. After blood collection by leukapheresis, PBMCs were isolated using Ficoll-Histopaque density gradient centrifugation and then cryopreserved in the vapor phase of liquid nitrogen. Analytical flow cytometry was used to check the purity and quantity of every magnetically sorted T cell population. Genomic DNA was isolated from each sorted fraction and quantified by UV absorbance on a Nanodrop 2000c.

TCR CDR3 regions were amplified from genomic DNA by multiplex PCR using the deep immunoSEQ assay. Extracted genomic DNA from each cell subset was spread evenly across all wells of several immunoSEQ 96-well plates, with each plate serving as a replicate. For sorted subsets, each replicate PCR was loaded with around 200 ng genomic DNA, equivalent to 30,000 or so T cell genomes. Purified libraries were measured with a Qubit 3.0 fluorometer, size-checked on a Bioanalyzer 2100, and measured again with the KAPA Library Quantification kit. Every immunoSEQ 96-well plate was sequenced on a dedicated single-read 150-cycle Illumina NextSeq 550 flow cell. In the authors' own workflow: The immunoSEQ output contained only junctional sequences without quality scores, so filtering could not match that applied to full-length reads. To assign V/J genes and CDR3, sequences were annotated using PyIR, a Python wrapper for IgBLAST v1.9, with IMGT germline references. Reads with weak V/J assignments (E-value above 1e-6), missing CDR3, stop codons, out-of-frame junctions, or ambiguous translated residues were removed. V3J clonotypes were defined as sequences sharing the same inferred V gene, J gene, and CDR3 amino acid sequence. To compute the percentage overlap between repertoires, the number of shared unique clonotypes was divided by the size of the smaller repertoire. Repertoire richness was assessed with RTK rarefaction, the Chao1 estimator, and Recon v2.1 estimates of unobserved clonotypes. Generation probabilities were computed with OLGA for all TCRbeta clonotypes obtained by the gDNA method from a few donors. What TCRdb holds here is the immuneACCESS table cut down to in-frame rearrangements. Part of the clones is not present; checked against another copy, under half of the missing clones reflect an unresolved V gene, and the others are unexplained. V and J calls and clone size are those listed in that table; D and trimming were worked out from the DNA. Here the sample has 2.5 million or so clones; around nine tenths occur a single time. In total, the top ten clones hold about 0.13% of the sample.

The origin of this receptor is a man younger than 30 in good health. The chain employs TRBV6-1 and TRBJ2-7; the D gene cannot be named for sure. The sequencing input was naive CD4+ T cells sorted from blood. The cell subset or site label here, explained by the study, means: CD45RA+ positively selected. The CDR3 loop reads CASSEVFTDYEQYF. The bases read TGTGCCAGCAGTGAAGTGTTCACCGACTACGAGCAGTACTTC.